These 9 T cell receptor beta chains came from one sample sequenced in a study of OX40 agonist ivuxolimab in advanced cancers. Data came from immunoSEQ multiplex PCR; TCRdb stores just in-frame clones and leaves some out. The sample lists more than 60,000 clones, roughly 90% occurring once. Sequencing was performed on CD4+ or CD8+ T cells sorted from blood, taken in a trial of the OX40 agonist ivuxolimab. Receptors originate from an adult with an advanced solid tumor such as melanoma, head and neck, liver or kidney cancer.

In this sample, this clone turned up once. The DNA for the CDR3 is TGTGCCAGTAGTCTTCAGGGGAATGAAAAACTGTTTTTT. Its translation: CASSLQGNEKLFF. The V gene is TRBV19, the J gene TRBJ1-4; tentatively, D is TRBD1 (6 bases). Germline CDR1 and CDR2: LNHDA and SQIVND (reference sequence). CDR3 length: 13 amino acids. V was pared by 5 bases and J by 5 bases, with 9 bases between. The full variable domain, with the rest looked up from reference TRBV19 and TRBJ1-4, is DGGITQSPKYLFRKEGQNVTLSCEQNLNHDAMYWYRQDPGQGLRLIYYSQIVNDFQKGDIAEGYSVSREKKESFPLTVTSAQKNPTAFYLCASSLQGNEKLFFGSGTQLSVL.

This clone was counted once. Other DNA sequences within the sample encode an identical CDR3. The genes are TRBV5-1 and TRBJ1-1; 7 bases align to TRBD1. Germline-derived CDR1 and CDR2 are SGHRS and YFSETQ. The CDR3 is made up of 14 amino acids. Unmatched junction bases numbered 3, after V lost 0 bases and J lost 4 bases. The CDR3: CASSLEAGGTEAFF. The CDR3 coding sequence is TGCGCCAGCAGCTTGGAGGCAGGGGGCACTGAAGCTTTCTTT.

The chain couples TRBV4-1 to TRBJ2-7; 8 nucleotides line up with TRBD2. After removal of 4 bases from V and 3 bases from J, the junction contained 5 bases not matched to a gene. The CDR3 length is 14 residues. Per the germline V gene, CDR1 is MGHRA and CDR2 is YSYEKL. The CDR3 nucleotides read TGCGCCAGCAGCCGAAGCGGGAGCCTCTACGAGCAGTACTTC. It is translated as CASSRSGSLYEQYF.

The CDR3 sequence: CASSPGTSGSHEQYF. DNA for the CDR3: TGTGCCAGCAGCCCAGGGACTAGCGGGAGTCACGAGCAGTACTTC. The chain uses TRBV7-2 and TRBJ2-7, with 14 bases fitting TRBD2. This CDR3 spans 15 amino acids. Germline V lookup: CDR1 SGHTA, CDR2 FQGNSA. After removal of 5 bases from V and 5 bases from J, the junction contained 5 bases not matched to a gene.

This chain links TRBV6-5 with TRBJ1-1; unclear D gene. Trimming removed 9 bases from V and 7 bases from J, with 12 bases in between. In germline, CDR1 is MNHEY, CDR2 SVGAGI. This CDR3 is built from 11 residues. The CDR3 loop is CASCGPSEAFF. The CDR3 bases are TGTGCCAGTTGCGGACCTAGTGAAGCTTTCTTT.

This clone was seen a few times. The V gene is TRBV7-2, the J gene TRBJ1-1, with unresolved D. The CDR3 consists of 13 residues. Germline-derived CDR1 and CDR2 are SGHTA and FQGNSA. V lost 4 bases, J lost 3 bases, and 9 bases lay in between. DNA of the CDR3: TGTGCCAGCAGCTCCTCTCGGGACACTGAAGCTTTCTTT. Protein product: CASSSSRDTEAFF. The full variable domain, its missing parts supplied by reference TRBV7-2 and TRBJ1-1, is GAGVSQSPSNKVTEKGKDVELRCDPISGHTALYWYRQSLGQGLEFLIYFQGNSAPDKSGLPSDRFSAERTGGSVSTLTIQRTQQEDSAVYLCASSSSRDTEAFFGQGTRLTVV.

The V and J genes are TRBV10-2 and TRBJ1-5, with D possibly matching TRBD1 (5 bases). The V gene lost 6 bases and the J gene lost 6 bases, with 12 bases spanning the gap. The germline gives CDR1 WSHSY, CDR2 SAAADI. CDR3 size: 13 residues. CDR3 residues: CASRGAEIQPQHF. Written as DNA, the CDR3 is TGCGCCAGCAGAGGGGCCGAAATTCAGCCCCAGCATTTT.

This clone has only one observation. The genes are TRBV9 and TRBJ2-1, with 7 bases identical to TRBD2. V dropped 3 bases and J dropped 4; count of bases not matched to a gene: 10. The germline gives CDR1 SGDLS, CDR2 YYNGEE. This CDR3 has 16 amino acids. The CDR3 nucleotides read TGTGCCAGCAGCGCCCAAGGGACTACCGGATACAATGAGCAGTTCTTC. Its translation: CASSAQGTTGYNEQFF.

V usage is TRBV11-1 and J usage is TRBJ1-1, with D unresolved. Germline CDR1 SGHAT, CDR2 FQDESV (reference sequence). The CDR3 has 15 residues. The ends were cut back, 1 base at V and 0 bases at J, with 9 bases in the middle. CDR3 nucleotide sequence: TGTGCCAGCAGCTTAGAATTCGGGATGAACACTGAAGCTTTCTTT. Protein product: CASSLEFGMNTEAFF.